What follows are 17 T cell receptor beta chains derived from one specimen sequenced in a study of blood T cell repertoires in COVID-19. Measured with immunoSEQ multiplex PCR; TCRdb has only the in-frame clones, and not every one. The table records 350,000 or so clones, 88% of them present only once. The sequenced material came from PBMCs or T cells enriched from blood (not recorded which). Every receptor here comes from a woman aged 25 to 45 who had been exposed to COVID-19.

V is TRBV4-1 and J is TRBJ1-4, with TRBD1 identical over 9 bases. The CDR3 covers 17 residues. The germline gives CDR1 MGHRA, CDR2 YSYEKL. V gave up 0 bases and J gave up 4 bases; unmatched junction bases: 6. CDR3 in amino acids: CASSQERTGAGNEKLFF. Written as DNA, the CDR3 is TGCGCCAGCAGCCAAGAGAGGACAGGGGCCGGTAATGAAAAACTGTTTTTT.

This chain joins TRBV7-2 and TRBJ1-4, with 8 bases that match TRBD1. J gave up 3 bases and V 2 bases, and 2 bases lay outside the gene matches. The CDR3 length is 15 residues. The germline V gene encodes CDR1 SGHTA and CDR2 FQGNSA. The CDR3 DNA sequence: TGTGCCAGCAGCTTATCGACAGGGGCTAATGAAAAACTGTTTTTT. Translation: CASSLSTGANEKLFF. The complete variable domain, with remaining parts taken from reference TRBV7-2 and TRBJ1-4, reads GAGVSQSPSNKVTEKGKDVELRCDPISGHTALYWYRQSLGQGLEFLIYFQGNSAPDKSGLPSDRFSAERTGGSVSTLTIQRTQQEDSAVYLCASSLSTGANEKLFFGSGTQLSVL.

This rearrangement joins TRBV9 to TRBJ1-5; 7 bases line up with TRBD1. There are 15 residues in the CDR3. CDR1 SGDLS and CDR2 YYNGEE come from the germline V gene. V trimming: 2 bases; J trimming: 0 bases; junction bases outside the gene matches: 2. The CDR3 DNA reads TGTGCCAGCAGCGTTCAGGGGGATAGCAATCAGCCCCAGCATTTT. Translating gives CASSVQGDSNQPQHF.

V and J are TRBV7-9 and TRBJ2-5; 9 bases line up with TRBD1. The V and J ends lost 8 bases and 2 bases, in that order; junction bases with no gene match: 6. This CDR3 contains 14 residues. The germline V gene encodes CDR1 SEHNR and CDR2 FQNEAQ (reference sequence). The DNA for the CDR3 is TGTGCCAGCGGGGGAGGACAGGGGCAAGAGACCCAGTACTTC. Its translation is CASGGGQGQETQYF. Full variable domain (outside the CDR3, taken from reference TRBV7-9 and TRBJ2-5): DTGVSQNPRHKITKRGQNVTFRCDPISEHNRLYWYRQTLGQGPEFLTYFQNEAQLEKSRLLSDRFSAERPKGSFSTLEIQRTEQGDSAMYLCASGGGQGQETQYFGPGTRLLVL.

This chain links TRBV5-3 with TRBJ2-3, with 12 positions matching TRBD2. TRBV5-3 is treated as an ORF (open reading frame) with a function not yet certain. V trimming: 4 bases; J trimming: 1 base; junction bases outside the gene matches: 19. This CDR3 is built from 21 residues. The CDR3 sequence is CARSPPTTLAGGPHRTDTQYF. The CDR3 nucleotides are TGTGCCAGAAGCCCGCCTACGACACTAGCGGGAGGACCTCACCGCACAGATACGCAGTATTTT.

The CDR3 coding sequence is TGTGCCAGCAGCCAAGATAACGAGCGTCCCACCGGGGAGCTGTTTTTT. Translated, it gives CASSQDNERPTGELFF. The chain joins TRBV3-1 (or the pseudogene TRBV3-2) to TRBJ2-2; D remains ambiguous. This CDR3 has 16 residues. The germline CDR1 and CDR2 sequences are LGHDT and YNNKEL (reference sequence). The V and J ends lost 0 bases and 4 bases respectively, with 12 bases between them.

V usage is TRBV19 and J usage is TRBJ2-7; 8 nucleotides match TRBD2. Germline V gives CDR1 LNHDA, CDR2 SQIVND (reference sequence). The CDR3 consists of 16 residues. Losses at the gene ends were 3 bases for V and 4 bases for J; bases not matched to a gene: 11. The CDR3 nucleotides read TGTGCCAGTAGTATCGGGAGGGCATCAAGCGGGTACGAGCAGTACTTC. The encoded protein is CASSIGRASSGYEQYF.

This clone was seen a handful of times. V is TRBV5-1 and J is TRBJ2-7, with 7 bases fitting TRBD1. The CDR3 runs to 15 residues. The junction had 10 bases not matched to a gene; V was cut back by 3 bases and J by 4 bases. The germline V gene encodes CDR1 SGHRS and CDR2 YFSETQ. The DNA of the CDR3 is TGCGCCAGCAGCTACTCAGGGGGTCTTTCGTACGAGCAGTACTTC. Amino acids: CASSYSGGLSYEQYF.

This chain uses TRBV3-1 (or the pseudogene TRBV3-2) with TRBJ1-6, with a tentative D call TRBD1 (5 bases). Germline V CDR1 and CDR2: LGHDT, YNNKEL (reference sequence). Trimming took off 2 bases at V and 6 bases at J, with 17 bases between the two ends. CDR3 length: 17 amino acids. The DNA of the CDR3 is TGTGCCAGCAGCCAATTACCTACAGGCCTTGTTAATTCACCCCTCCACTTT. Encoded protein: CASSQLPTGLVNSPLHF.

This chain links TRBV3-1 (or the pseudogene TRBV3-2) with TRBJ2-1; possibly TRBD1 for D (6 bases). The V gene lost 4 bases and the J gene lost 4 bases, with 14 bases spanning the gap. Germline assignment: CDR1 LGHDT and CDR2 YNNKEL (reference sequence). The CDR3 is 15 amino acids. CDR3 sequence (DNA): TGTGCCAGCAGCCCTTCGGACAGAAAGTACAATGAGCAGTTCTTC. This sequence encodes CASSPSDRKYNEQFF.

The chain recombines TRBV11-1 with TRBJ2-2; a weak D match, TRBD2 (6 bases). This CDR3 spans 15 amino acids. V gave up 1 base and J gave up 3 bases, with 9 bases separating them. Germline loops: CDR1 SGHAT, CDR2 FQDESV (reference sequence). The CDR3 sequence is CASSLGGVDTGELFF. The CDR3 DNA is TGTGCCAGCAGCTTAGGGGGGGTGGACACCGGGGAGCTGTTTTTT.

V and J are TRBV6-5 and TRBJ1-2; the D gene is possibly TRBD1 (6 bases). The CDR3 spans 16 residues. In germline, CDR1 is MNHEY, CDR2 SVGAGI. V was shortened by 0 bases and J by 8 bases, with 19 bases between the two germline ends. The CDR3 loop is CASSYSMIGGAEGYTF. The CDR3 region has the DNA TGTGCCAGCAGTTACTCGATGATAGGGGGGGCGGAAGGCTACACCTTC.

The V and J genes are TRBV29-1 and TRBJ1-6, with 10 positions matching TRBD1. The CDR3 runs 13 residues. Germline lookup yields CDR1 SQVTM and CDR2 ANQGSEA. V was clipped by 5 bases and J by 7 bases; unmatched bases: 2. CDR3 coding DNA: TGCAGCGTTATGACAGGGGGCAATTCACCCCTCCACTTT. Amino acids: CSVMTGGNSPLHF.

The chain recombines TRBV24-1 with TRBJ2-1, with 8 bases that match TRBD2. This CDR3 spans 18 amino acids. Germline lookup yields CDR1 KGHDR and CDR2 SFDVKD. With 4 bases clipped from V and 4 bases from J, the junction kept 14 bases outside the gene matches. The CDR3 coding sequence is TGTGCCACCAGTGACCCAACCTCTCCGGGACTAGTGTACAATGAGCAGTTCTTC. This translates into CATSDPTSPGLVYNEQFF.

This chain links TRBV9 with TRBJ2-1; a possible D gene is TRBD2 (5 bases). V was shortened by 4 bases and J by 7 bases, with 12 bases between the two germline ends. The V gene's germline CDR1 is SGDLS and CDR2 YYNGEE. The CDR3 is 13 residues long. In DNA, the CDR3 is TGTGCCAGCAGCCAGGACTCCCGTAATGAGCAGTTCTTC. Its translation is CASSQDSRNEQFF.

CDR3 sequence reads: CASDCQGQETQYF. CDR3 in DNA: TGTGCCAGCGACTGCCAGGGCCAAGAGACCCAGTACTTC. The chain joins TRBV27 to TRBJ2-5, with a possible D match to TRBD1 (5 bases). The CDR3 is 13 residues long. V was cut by 8 bases and J by 1 base, with 11 bases left in between. The germline gives CDR1 MNHEY, CDR2 SMNVEV (reference sequence).

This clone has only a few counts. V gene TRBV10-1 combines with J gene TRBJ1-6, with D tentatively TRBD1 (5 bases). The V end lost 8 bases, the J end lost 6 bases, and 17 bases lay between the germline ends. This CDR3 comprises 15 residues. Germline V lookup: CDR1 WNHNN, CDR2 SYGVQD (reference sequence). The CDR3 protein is CASWKWQGSNSPLHF. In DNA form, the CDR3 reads TGCGCCAGCTGGAAGTGGCAGGGTAGTAATTCACCCCTCCACTTT.